These 3 T cell receptor beta chains came from one sample sequenced in a study of shared clonotypes between healthy human individuals (dated by TCRdb to 2020 to 2022). Library generation was performed with the immunoSEQ multiplex PCR assay. TCRdb took over this immuneACCESS table, retaining in-frame rearrangements with V and J assigned. Such tables are incomplete; in checked studies, under half of the missing clones stem from an unresolved V gene, and the remainder is unexplained. Here the sample has 2 million to 2.5 million clones; under 95% occur a single time. About 1.8% of the sample is held by the ten biggest clonotypes. For the CD8 naive samples, CD45RO-negative cells were positively selected for CCR7, yielding a CD45RA+CCR7+ population from which TemRA cells were excluded. Material for sequencing was naive CD8+ T cells from PBMCs. Explained via the paper, the cell subset or site label denotes: CD45RA+CCR7+. Receptor source: a man aged 18 to 29 in good health. Some clones in this sample may be carry-over from other donors' samples.

The sample holds a few counts of this clone. The chain is built from TRBV30 and TRBJ1-1; D ambiguous. V dropped 0 bases and J dropped 2 bases, with 10 bases sitting between them. The length of the CDR3 is 14 residues. Germline CDR1 GTSNPN, CDR2 SVGIG (reference sequence). In DNA, the CDR3 is TGTGCCTGGAGTGTCCCGGGAAATAACACTGAAGCTTTCTTT. Protein product: CAWSVPGNNTEAFF.

This clone was found once. The chain uses TRBV5-6 and TRBJ1-2, with 9 bases aligning to TRBD1. Germline V CDR1 and CDR2: SGHDT, YYEEEE. CDR3 length: 18 residues. Trimming took 5 bases from V and 0 from J; bases not matched to a gene: 14. CDR3 DNA sequence: TGTGCCAGCAGACCCGGGACAGGGTCCTCTATACCTAACTATGGCTACACCTTC. Protein product: CASRPGTGSSIPNYGYTF.

Only one count was recorded for this clone. The chain combines TRBV5-4 with TRBJ1-2; D is undetermined. Trimming took 1 base from V and 2 from J, leaving 6 bases between them. The CDR3 length is 13 residues. Germline V gene sequence: CDR1 SGHNT, CDR2 YYREEE (reference sequence). CDR3 residues: CASSLPLNYGYTF. For the CDR3, the DNA is TGTGCCAGCAGCTTGCCGTTAAACTATGGCTACACCTTC.